The sequence of this T cell receptor beta chain was determined in a study of technical replicates of blood from several donors listed by TCRdb under 2017. Of note for this clone: The antigen it recognizes is unknown. No base quality information exists; no much larger clone differs at one position.

The protocol used for the library was the immunoSEQ multiplex PCR assay. TCRdb obtained this table from immuneACCESS and retained in-frame rearrangements with V and J assigned. These tables miss some clones; where compared with another copy, unresolved V genes account for less than half of the shortfall, and the remainder is unexplained. In this sample the table shows tens of thousands of clones, 90% to 95% of which occur a single time. Of the sample, 0.25% falls within the top ten clones. Looking up the germline V gene (reference sequence) yields CDR1 SEHNR and CDR2 FQNEAQ. From its cysteine to its phenylalanine, the CDR3 spans 16 amino acids. Just CDR3 DNA is preserved here, 48 bases in frame from base 1. A distance of 21 bases separates the germline ends of V and J, which lose 5 bases and 4 bases respectively.

The TCR was taken from a human donor in good health. This chain joins TRBV7-9 to TRBJ2-7; TRBD1 is a weak D gene call, 7 bases matching. Input material: T cells isolated from PBMCs. The CDR3 sequence is CASSHRGTATPYEQYF. The DNA sequence is as follows: TGTGCCAGCAGCCATCGGGGGACAGCAACTCCTTACGAGCAGTACTTC.